This passage covers 20 T cell receptor beta chains from one sample sequenced in a study of blood T cell repertoires in COVID-19. Sequencing used immunoSEQ multiplex PCR; TCRdb keeps in-frame clones, though not all of them. The sample lists about 150,000 clones, 89% occurring once. Sequencing was carried out using peripheral blood. The receptor set was obtained from a man aged 55 to 70 with acute or convalescent COVID-19.

The rearrangement uses TRBV7-7 and TRBJ2-7; D may be TRBD2 (5 bases). Per germline, CDR1 SSHAT and CDR2 FNYEAQ (reference sequence). This CDR3 region has 13 residues. The V gene lost 4 bases and the J gene lost 3 bases, with 10 bases spanning the gap. CDR3 region: CASSSGRGYEQYF. In nucleotides, the CDR3 is TGTGCCAGCAGCTCAGGTCGGGGCTACGAGCAGTACTTC.

This clone was seen once. The V and J genes are TRBV27 and TRBJ2-3, with 15 nucleotides matching TRBD2. The CDR3 loop spans 16 amino acids. Per the germline V gene, CDR1 is MNHEY and CDR2 is SMNVEV (reference sequence). Trimming took 5 bases from V and 6 from J; bases not matched to a gene: 6. The CDR3 spells CASSGLAGGPGDTQYF. The CDR3 DNA sequence: TGTGCCAGCAGTGGACTAGCGGGGGGGCCGGGTGATACGCAGTATTTT.

The rearrangement joins TRBV7-6 to TRBJ1-2; 8 bases match TRBD1. V lost 1 base and J lost 5; bases outside the gene matches: 12. Germline values: CDR1 SGHVS, CDR2 FNYEAQ. CDR3 length: 17 residues. The CDR3 sequence: CASSLGAGQGAKYGYTF. The DNA of the CDR3 is TGTGCCAGCAGCTTAGGAGCAGGTCAGGGGGCAAAATATGGCTACACCTTC.

V is TRBV7-2 and J is TRBJ2-5; 10 bases agree with TRBD1. CDR1 and CDR2 from the germline V gene are SGHTA and FQGNSA. The J segment lost 2 bases and the V segment lost 4 bases, leaving 7 bases of the junction unmatched. The CDR3 contains 16 residues. The CDR3 DNA sequence: TGTGCCAGCAGCTCAGGACAGGGGGGATCTCAAGAGACCCAGTACTTC. It encodes CASSSGQGGSQETQYF.

The CDR3: CASSLTGGRYNEQFF. The DNA of the CDR3 is TGTGCCAGCAGCTTAACAGGGGGCCGGTACAATGAGCAGTTCTTC. This chain joins TRBV7-2 and TRBJ2-1, with 9 bases lining up with TRBD1. This CDR3 has 15 residues. Germline values: CDR1 SGHTA, CDR2 FQGNSA. After removal of 2 bases from V and 4 bases from J, the junction contained 3 bases not matched to a gene.

This clone was seen once. In nucleotides, the CDR3 is TGCGGTCGGGAAAAACTGTTTTTT. Translated, it gives CGREKLFF. The chain has TRBV20-1 and TRBJ1-4; the D is unclear. This CDR3 is built from 8 residues. Germline V CDR1 and CDR2: DFQATT, SNEGSKA (reference sequence).

The J gene is TRBJ2-5, the V gene TRBV5-1, with D tentatively TRBD2 (7 bases). The germline V and J ends were trimmed by 2 bases and 1 base, with 15 bases remaining between them. CDR1 is SGHRS, CDR2 YFSETQ, per germline. CDR3 length: 16 residues. The CDR3 coding sequence is TGCGCCAGCAGCTTACCGGGGGGCCATGTCCAAGAGACCCAGTACTTC. This codes for CASSLPGGHVQETQYF.

The J gene is TRBJ1-3, the V gene TRBV3-1 (or the pseudogene TRBV3-2); D uncertain. The CDR3 contains 16 residues. Germline CDR1 reads LGHDT; CDR2 reads YNNKEL (reference sequence). V gave up 4 bases and J gave up 0 bases, with 13 bases separating them. The CDR3 nucleotides are TGTGCCAGCAGCCCCCACATGCCGTACTCTGGAAACACCATATATTTT. It encodes CASSPHMPYSGNTIYF.

This sequence joins TRBV21-1 and TRBJ2-7; no DNA check was done on the table's D call, TRBD2. TRBV21-1 is a pseudogene. The CDR3 covers 12 residues. In nucleotides, the CDR3 is TGTGCCAGCAGCAAAGACGGGTCAAAAGCCGACTTC. It yields the protein CASSKDGSKADF.

The DNA of the CDR3 is TGTGCCAGCAGTAATGCCGGGACTAGGACGAACAATGAGCAGTTCTTC. The encoded protein is CASSNAGTRTNNEQFF. The rearrangement uses TRBV4-2 and TRBJ2-1; 8 bases are a match to TRBD2. This CDR3 contains 16 residues. Germline values: CDR1 LGHNA, CDR2 YNFKEQ. The ends lost 6 bases at V and 5 bases at J; junction bases unmatched: 12.

The chain carries TRBV19 and TRBJ1-2; 10 bases agree with TRBD1. Germline V gene sequence: CDR1 LNHDA, CDR2 SQIVND (reference sequence). The V and J ends lost 9 bases and 5 bases, in that order; junction bases with no gene match: 15. This CDR3 region has 16 residues. The CDR3 is CASEPKRTGGLYGYTF. DNA of the CDR3: TGTGCCAGCGAACCGAAGAGGACAGGGGGTTTGTATGGCTACACCTTC.

Notes on this clone: A junction end diverges from the germline sequence, so it may reflect a read error. CDR3 DNA sequence: TGTGCCAGCAGCCAGACAAGAGCAGGGGGCAATAGCCATCAGCCCCAGCATTTT. As protein: CASSQTRAGGNSHQPQHF. The chain employs TRBV3-1 (or the pseudogene TRBV3-2) and TRBJ1-5, with TRBD1 identical over 8 bases. Germline lookup yields CDR1 LGHDT and CDR2 YNNKEL (reference sequence). This CDR3 region has 18 residues.

V usage is TRBV6-2 or TRBV6-3 and J usage is TRBJ1-5, with D perhaps matching TRBD1 (5 bases). The CDR3 covers 15 residues. Looked up from germline, CDR1 is MNHEY and CDR2 is SVGEGT. V gave up 3 bases and J gave up 2 bases, with 11 bases separating them. The CDR3 reads CASSYRQGGNQPQHF. Here the CDR3 DNA reads TGTGCCAGCAGTTATCGTCAGGGTGGCAATCAGCCCCAGCATTTT.

The chain has TRBV5-6 and TRBJ2-2; TRBD1 might be the D (6 bases). The CDR3 contains 16 residues. Germline lookup yields CDR1 SGHDT and CDR2 YYEEEE. V was pared by 4 bases and J by 0 bases, with 13 bases between. The CDR3 reads CASSPGQISNTGELFF. The CDR3, as DNA: TGTGCCAGCAGCCCAGGACAGATTTCGAACACCGGGGAGCTGTTTTTT.

V is TRBV24-1 and J is TRBJ2-3, with 7 bases matching TRBD1. J was trimmed by 1 base and V by 2 bases; bases with no gene match: 2. The germline gives CDR1 KGHDR, CDR2 SFDVKD. This CDR3 is built from 15 residues. CDR3 in amino acids: CATSDSRGRTDTQYF. The CDR3, as DNA: TGTGCCACCAGTGATTCGAGGGGGCGCACAGATACGCAGTATTTT.

The rearrangement joins TRBV19 to TRBJ1-1; a weak D match, TRBD1 (5 bases). V lost 7 bases, J lost 0 bases, and 12 bases lay in between. Looked up from germline, CDR1 is LNHDA and CDR2 is SQIVND (reference sequence). This CDR3 is 14 amino acids long. CDR3 protein: CASKVGPMNTEAFF. The CDR3 coding sequence is TGTGCCAGTAAAGTGGGGCCGATGAACACTGAAGCTTTCTTT.

The sample holds one count of this clone. The chain couples TRBV19 to TRBJ2-7, with TRBD1 as a possible D gene (5 bases). Looked up from germline, CDR1 is LNHDA and CDR2 is SQIVND (reference sequence). The CDR3 loop spans 15 amino acids. V lost 5 bases and J 4 bases, leaving 18 bases between the germline ends. The CDR3 loop reads CASSLGSGYLYEQYF. DNA of the CDR3: TGTGCCAGTAGTTTGGGCTCAGGGTATCTATACGAGCAGTACTTC.

The chain has TRBV30 and TRBJ1-2; a weak D match, TRBD1 (5 bases). V was shortened by 5 bases and J by 8 bases, with 24 bases between the two germline ends. The germline gives CDR1 GTSNPN, CDR2 SVGIG (reference sequence). This CDR3 comprises 15 residues. CDR3 nucleotides: TGTGCCTGGTATCGGGGGGTCGCCAGTCTCAGGGGCTACACCTTC. Translating gives CAWYRGVASLRGYTF. Based on the CDR3 plus reference TRBV30 and TRBJ1-2, the full variable domain is SQTIHQWPATLVQPVGSPLSLECTVEGTSNPNLYWYRQAAGRGLQLLFYSVGIGQISSEVPQNLSASRPQDRQFILSSKKLLLSDSGFYLCAWYRGVASLRGYTFGSGTRLTVV.

The chain employs TRBV6-2 or TRBV6-3 and TRBJ1-1; D is uncertain. With 5 bases removed from V and 0 bases from J, the gap between germline ends came to 13 bases. The CDR3 totals 15 residues. The germline CDR1 and CDR2 sequences are MNHEY and SVGEGT. CDR3 nucleotides: TGTGCCAGCAGTCTTACTGGGCTCTTGAACACTGAAGCTTTCTTT. It codes for CASSLTGLLNTEAFF.

The chain uses TRBV24-1 and TRBJ2-7, with D perhaps TRBD1 (6 bases). The CDR3 totals 13 residues. From germline, CDR1 is KGHDR and CDR2 SFDVKD. Trimming stripped 3 bases from V and 5 bases from J, with 10 bases between. The DNA of the CDR3 is TGTGCCACCAGTGATCTCTACAGGGACGAGCAGTACTTC. Its translation: CATSDLYRDEQYF.